The TCR beta chain under discussion was sequenced for a study of CD8 T cells in ankylosing spondylitis (dated by TCRdb to about 2017). Context from the whole study: T cell receptor beta repertoires were profiled in healthy donors and ankylosing spondylitis patients so that disease-linked TCR variants could be found. The full study cohort was made up of about 24 ankylosing spondylitis patients and 108 healthy donors. Peripheral blood was sampled, and synovial fluid was additionally collected from ankylosing spondylitis patients.

The reads were generated on an Illumina HiSeq 2500. TCR beta libraries were prepared by quantitative 5'-RACE with molecular barcodes. On the study's bioinformatics: A new computational method based on a probabilistic model of VDJ rearrangement was used to identify disease-linked TCR variants. TCRdb reprocessed the public reads (quality trimming at Q25 with fastp, clone calling with MiXCR) and kept in-frame beta chains. Each entry merges the rows of one CDR3 protein and shows their most common DNA and genes. Clone size and V and J calls follow TCRdb, not the original study. The sample table shows fewer than 450,000 distinct CDR3 sequences, and under 20% are seen once. Over 1% of the sample goes to the ten largest clones. This clonotype was observed many times. Its antigen target is currently unknown. No base-level quality is on record; no much larger clone is a single base apart. Findings and caveats that apply to the study as a whole: The disease-linked clones were reported as significantly enriched in matched synovial fluid samples from ankylosing spondylitis patients. A CD8+ phenotype was shown by the disease-linked clones, which were found at relatively low frequencies in peripheral blood. A TCR beta motif made up of several highly homologous amino acid variants appeared to be characteristic of blood from ankylosing spondylitis patients. Some motif variants were previously reported in synovial fluid and blood of reactive arthritis patients, suggesting common disease-initiation mechanisms.

The TCR originated in a male donor with ankylosing spondylitis. Specimen: blood, either unsorted or a sorted T cell fraction (not recorded which).

In nucleotides, the sequence is TGCGCCAGCAGCCGCGAGGGGGGGTCAGGCAATGAGCAGTTCTTC. The translation is CASSREGGSGNEQFF. The chain employs TRBV5-1 and TRBJ2-1; the best D guess is TRBD2, with 7 bases matching. CDR3 length: 15 amino acids, cysteine to phenylalanine. The retained sequence is limited to the CDR3, 45 bases, with the frame set at the first base. The germline V gene gives CDR1 as SGHRS and CDR2 as YFSETQ. Trimming costs V 4 bases and J 6 bases, and their ends lie 17 bases apart.